The text below deals with one TCR beta chain. This clone was counted only a few times. The clone's antigen remains unknown. No base quality values were provided; no much bigger clone lies one nucleotide off. The data derive from a study of blood T cell repertoires in COVID-19 (dated by TCRdb to the early 2020s). Study-wide context: Samples from collaborators originated in the United States, Italy and Spain and spanned both the acute and convalescent phases of COVID-19. The material from the prospective study consisted of cDNA or gDNA derived from T cells, B-cell-depleted T cells, or PBMCs. Subjects who had been exposed to COVID-19, were actively infected with it, or had recovered from it provided the deeply sampled blood TCRbeta repertoires that made up the dataset. The repertoires were made available in a free public database intended to serve as a resource for research on the immune response to SARS-CoV-2. Samples came from the ongoing ImmuneRACE study (first 160 participants) plus 1,254 subjects from 6 global collaborators. Sample metadata almost always included a de-identified subject ID, COVID-19 status, age in years and sex. Where available, HLA class I and class II types were obtained from metadata supplied by the sample provider rather than from assay-based typing.

Broader findings and caveats from the paper: The amount of clinical and demographic metadata varied by source and participant and was provided uncurated.

V gives up 0 bases and J gives up 3 bases, and the segment between their germline ends measures 13 bases. The CDR3 goes from the cysteine to the phenylalanine over 15 residues. The sequence is cut down to CDR3 DNA, 45 bases in frame from base 1. CDR1 and CDR2 (SGDLS, YYNGEE) derive from the germline V gene. The immunoSEQ Assay, a bias-controlled multiplex PCR, was used to amplify TCRbeta CDR3 regions from genomic DNA. The original methods were these. The number of nucleated cells in each sample was estimated by amplification of reference gene primers within the assay. To quantify the absolute abundance of each unique TCRbeta CDR3 rearrangement, sequence reads were collapsed and filtered. Productive Simpson clonality was computed per sample as the square root of Simpson's diversity index over productive rearrangements. Here the immuneACCESS table is served through TCRdb, limited to in-frame sequences with V and J called. Missing clones are a known gap in these copies; in checked studies unresolved V genes cover under half, and the rest lacks a known reason. D and trimming come from the DNA, and the V and J calls and clone size come from that table. Here the sample has some 150,000 clones; around 75% occur a single time. Roughly 4.9% of the sample is in the top ten clones.

One collaborating source in Seattle enrolled patients while the patients were actively infected and followed the patients over time throughout the course of disease. Whole blood was collected in K2EDTA tubes by collaborating institutions according to the institutions' own protocols. Collaborator samples were shipped for TCRbeta analysis as frozen whole blood, isolated PBMCs, or DNA extracted from either sample type. The rearrangement combines TRBV9 with TRBJ2-7; a weak D assignment points to TRBD1 (5 bases agree). Sequencing was carried out using peripheral blood. The clonotype was recovered from a woman in her seventies with COVID-19, enrolled during active disease. CDR3 sequence: CASSVAWGYNYEQYF. The nucleotides read TGTGCCAGCAGCGTAGCTTGGGGCTACAACTACGAGCAGTACTTC.